This T cell receptor beta chain was obtained from a study of spatial heterogeneity in lung cancer. Turning to the study itself: Sequencing consistently turned up more beta-chain sequences than alpha-chain sequences. General observations from the study: Tumor TCRs that were ubiquitous and expanded showed up in blood more at resection than follow-up.

The sample's time point: sample taken at primary tumor resection. Sequencing of whole RNA from tumor, nontumor lung or frozen PBMC involved no sorting. Trimming at V came to 3 bases and at J to 8 bases, leaving 12 bases not matched to a gene. The length of the CDR3 is 16 residues. CDR1 and CDR2 (germline): SNHLY, FYNNEI. Remarks on this clonotype: Its specificity is not known.

TCR cDNA molecules each carried a unique molecular identifier. TCRdb redid the calling of the 5' RACE reads with MiXCR, one entry per CDR3 protein. The data hold around 92,000 distinct CDR3 sequences, with approximately 12% observed a single time. The sample was PBMCs, taken at surgery. The chain uses TRBV2 and TRBJ2-3, with 9 positions matching TRBD2. This clonotype was obtained from a male donor with early-stage non-small cell lung cancer. As DNA, the CDR3 is TGTGCCAGCAGTGATATTGGTAGCGGGAGCGTCGGTACGCAGTATTTT. It yields the protein CASSDIGSGSVGTQYF.